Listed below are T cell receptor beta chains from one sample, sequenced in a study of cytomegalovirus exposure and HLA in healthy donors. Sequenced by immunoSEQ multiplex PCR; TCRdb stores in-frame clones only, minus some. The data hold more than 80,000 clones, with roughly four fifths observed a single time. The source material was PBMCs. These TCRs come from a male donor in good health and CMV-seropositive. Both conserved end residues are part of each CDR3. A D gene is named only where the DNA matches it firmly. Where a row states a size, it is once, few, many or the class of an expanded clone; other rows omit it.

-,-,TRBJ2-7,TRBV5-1,CASSLKEDRSYEQYF,TGCGCCAGCAGCTTGAAGGAGGACCGCTCCTACGAGCAGTACTTC
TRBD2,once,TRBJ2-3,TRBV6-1,CASSELRERLADTQYF,TGTGCCAGCAGTGAATTGCGGGAGAGGTTGGCAGATACGCAGTATTTT
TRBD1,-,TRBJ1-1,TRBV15,CATSSRGAGTEAFF,TGTGCCACCAGCAGCAGGGGGGCCGGCACTGAAGCTTTCTTT
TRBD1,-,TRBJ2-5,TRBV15,CATSRDTSGQGTQYF,TGTGCCACCAGCAGAGATACTTCCGGACAGGGGACCCAGTACTTC
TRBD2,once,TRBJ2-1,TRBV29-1,CSVPSGTSGDYNEQFF,TGCAGCGTTCCCTCCGGGACTAGCGGGGACTACAATGAGCAGTTCTTC
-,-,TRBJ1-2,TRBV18,CASSPPSRNGYTF,TGTGCCAGCTCACCACCGTCGAGGAACGGCTACACCTTC
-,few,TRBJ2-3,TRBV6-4,CASSDSEAATQYF,TGTGCCAGCAGTGACTCGGAGGCTGCTACGCAGTATTTT
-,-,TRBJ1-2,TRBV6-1,CASSPPRDGYGYTF,TGTGCCAGCAGCCCTCCGAGGGATGGCTATGGCTACACCTTC
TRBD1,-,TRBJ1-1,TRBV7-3,CASSLGGGSNTEAFF,TGTGCCAGCAGTTTAGGAGGGGGCTCCAACACTGAAGCTTTCTTT
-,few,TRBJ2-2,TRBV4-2,CASSQGREGNTGELFF,TGTGCCAGCAGCCAAGGCCGAGAGGGGAACACCGGGGAGCTGTTTTTT
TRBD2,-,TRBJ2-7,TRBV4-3,CASSQIAGGTYEQYF,TGCGCCAGCAGCCAAATAGCGGGAGGAACCTACGAGCAGTACTTC
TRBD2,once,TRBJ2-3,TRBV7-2,CASSLRRLSGGADTQYF,TGTGCCAGCAGCTTACGGCGACTCAGCGGGGGGGCAGATACGCAGTATTTT
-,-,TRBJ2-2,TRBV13,CASSLTGLTGELFF,TGTGCCAGCAGCTTAACAGGGTTAACCGGGGAGCTGTTTTTT
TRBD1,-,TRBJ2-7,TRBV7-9,CASSSLPGTGADEQYF,TGTGCCAGCAGCTCCCTACCCGGGACAGGGGCCGACGAGCAGTACTTC
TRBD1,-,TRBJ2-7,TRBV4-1,CASSQDRQGANEQYF,TGCGCCAGCAGCCAAGATAGGCAGGGGGCGAACGAGCAGTACTTC
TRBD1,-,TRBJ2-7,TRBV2,CASSEGTGLRSEQYF,TGTGCCAGCAGTGAAGGGACAGGGCTCAGATCCGAGCAGTACTTC
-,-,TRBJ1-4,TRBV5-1,CASSPLGAATNEKLFF,TGCGCCAGCAGCCCTCTGGGGGCTGCAACTAATGAAAAACTGTTTTTT
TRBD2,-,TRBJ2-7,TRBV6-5,CASRNGGLAGSEQYF,TGTGCCAGCAGAAACGGGGGACTAGCGGGGAGCGAGCAGTACTTC
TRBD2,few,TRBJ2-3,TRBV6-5,CASSYGTSDTDTQYF,TGTGCCAGCAGTTACGGGACTAGTGACACAGATACGCAGTATTTT
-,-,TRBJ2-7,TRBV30,CAWRGSGNSYEQYF,TGTGCCTGGAGGGGGTCAGGGAACTCCTACGAGCAGTACTTC
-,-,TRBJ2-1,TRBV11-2,CASSRTTGYEQFF,TGTGCCAGCAGCCGAACAACAGGCTATGAGCAGTTCTTC
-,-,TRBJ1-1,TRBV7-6,CASSLAGNTEAFF,TGTGCCAGCAGCCTTGCAGGGAACACTGAAGCTTTCTTT
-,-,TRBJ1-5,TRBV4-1,CASSQVQGSQPQHF,TGCGCCAGCAGCCAAGTTCAAGGGAGTCAGCCCCAGCATTTT
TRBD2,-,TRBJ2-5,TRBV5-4,CASSSKPGTSKVETQYF,TGTGCCAGCAGCTCCAAGCCCGGGACTAGCAAAGTAGAGACCCAGTACTTC
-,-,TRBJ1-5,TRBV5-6,CASSSRTDIQPQHF,TGTGCCAGCAGCTCCCGGACAGATATCCAGCCCCAGCATTTT
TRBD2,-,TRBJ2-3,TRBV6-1,CASSANTGTKRGTQYF,TGTGCCAGCAGTGCGAACACCGGGACTAAAAGGGGTACGCAGTATTTT
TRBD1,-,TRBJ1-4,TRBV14,CASSQGIQGTATNEKLFF,TGTGCCAGCAGCCAAGGAATACAGGGGACCGCAACTAATGAAAAACTGTTTTTT
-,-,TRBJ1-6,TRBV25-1,CASSDRGASNSPLHF,TGTGCCAGCAGTGATCGGGGGGCGAGTAATTCACCCCTCCACTTT
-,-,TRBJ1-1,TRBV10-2,CASKWGGSTSIEAFF,TGCGCCAGCAAGTGGGGGGGGTCAACCTCTATTGAAGCTTTCTTT
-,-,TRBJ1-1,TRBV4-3,CASSTQTGLADVNTEAFF,TGCGCCAGCAGCACCCAAACAGGATTGGCCGACGTGAACACTGAAGCTTTCTTT
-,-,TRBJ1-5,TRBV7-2,CASSLDRDQPQHF,TGTGCCAGCAGCTTAGACAGGGATCAGCCCCAGCATTTT
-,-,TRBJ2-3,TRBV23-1,CASSQSVTSQARICTDTQYF,TGCGCCAGCAGTCAATCGGTAACTAGCCAAGCGCGAATCTGCACAGATACGCAGTATTTT
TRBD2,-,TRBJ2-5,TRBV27,CASSPWGLEETQYF,TGTGCCAGCAGTCCATGGGGACTAGAAGAGACCCAGTACTTC
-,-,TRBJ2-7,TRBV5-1,CASSLTGTDYEQYF,TGCGCCAGCAGCCTCACAGGGACCGACTACGAGCAGTACTTC
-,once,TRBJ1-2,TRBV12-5,CASSVLGEVTF,TGTGCTAGTAGTGTGCTTGGGGAGGTCACCTTC
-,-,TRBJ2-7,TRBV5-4,CAWQGSYEQYF,TGTGCCTGGCAGGGTAGTTACGAGCAGTACTTC
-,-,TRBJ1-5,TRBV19,CASSIRRQGGFQPQHF,TGTGCCAGTAGTATTCGTCGGCAGGGAGGTTTCCAGCCCCAGCATTTT
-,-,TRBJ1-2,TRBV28,CASQITGNYGYTF,TGTGCCAGTCAGATTACAGGCAACTATGGCTACACCTTC
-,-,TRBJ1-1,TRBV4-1,CASSQDPRGRGTEAFF,TGCGCCAGCAGCCAAGATCCCAGGGGCAGGGGCACTGAAGCTTTCTTT
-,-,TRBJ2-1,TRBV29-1,CSAAGTNYNEQFF,TGCAGCGCAGCAGGGACAAACTACAATGAGCAGTTCTTC
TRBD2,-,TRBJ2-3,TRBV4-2,CASSQSPLAGVGTDTQYF,TGTGCCAGCAGCCAAAGCCCACTAGCGGGAGTAGGCACAGATACGCAGTATTTT
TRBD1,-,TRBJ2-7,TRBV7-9,CASSWDRDYEQYF,TGTGCCAGCAGCTGGGACAGGGACTACGAGCAGTACTTC
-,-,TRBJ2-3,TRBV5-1,CASSYNMDTQYF,TGCGCCAGCAGCTACAATATGGATACGCAGTATTTT
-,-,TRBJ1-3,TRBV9,CASSVGGAGYLGNTIYF,TGTGCCAGCAGCGTGGGGGGGGCAGGGTATCTTGGAAACACCATATATTTT
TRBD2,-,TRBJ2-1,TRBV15,CATSRDPGAGGYIRDEQFF,TGTGCCACCAGCAGAGATCCGGGAGCGGGAGGATACATTCGGGATGAGCAGTTCTTC
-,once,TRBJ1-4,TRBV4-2,CASSQDRGGREKLFF,TGTGCCAGCAGCCAAGATCGAGGAGGTCGGGAAAAACTGTTTTTT
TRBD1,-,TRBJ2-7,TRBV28,CASRPGQGNSYEQYF,TGTGCCAGCAGACCGGGACAGGGCAATTCCTACGAGCAGTACTTC
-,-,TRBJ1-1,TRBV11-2,CASSLSDGMNTEAFF,TGTGCCAGCAGCCTCTCGGACGGGATGAACACTGAAGCTTTCTTT
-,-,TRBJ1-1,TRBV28,CASSLVRQPNTEAFF,TGTGCCAGCAGTTTGGTGAGACAGCCGAACACTGAAGCTTTCTTT
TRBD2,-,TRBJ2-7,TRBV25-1,CASSETYTSGSRQYF,TGTGCCAGCAGTGAAACGTACACTAGCGGGAGCAGGCAGTACTTC
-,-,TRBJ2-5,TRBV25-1,CASSDGRGQETQYF,TGTGCCAGCAGTGATGGGCGGGGACAAGAGACCCAGTACTTC